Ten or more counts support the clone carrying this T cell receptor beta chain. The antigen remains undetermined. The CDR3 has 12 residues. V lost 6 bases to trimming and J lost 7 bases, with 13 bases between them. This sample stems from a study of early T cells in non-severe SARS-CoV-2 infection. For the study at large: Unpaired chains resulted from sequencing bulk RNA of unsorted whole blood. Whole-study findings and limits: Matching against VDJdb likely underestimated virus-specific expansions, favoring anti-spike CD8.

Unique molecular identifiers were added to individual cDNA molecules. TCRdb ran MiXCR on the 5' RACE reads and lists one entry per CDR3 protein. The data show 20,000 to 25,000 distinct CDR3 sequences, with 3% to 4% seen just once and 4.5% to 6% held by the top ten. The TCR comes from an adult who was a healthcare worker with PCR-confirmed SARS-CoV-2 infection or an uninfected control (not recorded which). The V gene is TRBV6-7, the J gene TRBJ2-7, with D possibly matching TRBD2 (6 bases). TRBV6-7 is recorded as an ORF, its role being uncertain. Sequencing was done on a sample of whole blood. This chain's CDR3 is CASRLAAGEQYF. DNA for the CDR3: TGTGCCAGCAGGCTGGCCGCGGGGGAGCAGTACTTC.